This is a list of T cell receptor beta chains from one sample in a study of blood T cells in healthy people across ages. Each CDR3 protein is one row after TCRdb ran MiXCR on the 5' RACE reads. The sample has just over 1 million distinct CDR3 sequences, 40% to 45% seen once. Sequenced: blood. The receptor set was obtained from a woman aged 55 to 70 in good health. CDR3s include the opening cysteine and the closing phenylalanine or tryptophan. The order of the fields is CDR3 DNA, CDR3 protein, V gene, J gene, D gene, clone size. A D gene is named only where the DNA matches it firmly. Clone sizes are given selectively: once, few, many, or a class where the clone is expanded.

CDR3nt: TGTGCCAGCAGTTTATCGGGACTAGCGGGACACTTCTCCTACGAGCAGTACTTC; CDR3aa: CASSLSGLAGHFSYEQYF; v_gene: TRBV27; j_gene: TRBJ2-7; d_gene: TRBD2; abundance: few
CDR3nt: TGCGCCAGCAGTGAGAAGTGGGAGATGGGCACAGATACGCAGTATTTT; CDR3aa: CASSEKWEMGTDTQYF; v_gene: TRBV10-1; j_gene: TRBJ2-3; d_gene: -; abundance: -
CDR3nt: TGTGCCAGCAGTTCACAAAACTGGGGGCCGTACGAGCAGTACTTC; CDR3aa: CASSSQNWGPYEQYF; v_gene: TRBV11-2; j_gene: TRBJ2-7; d_gene: -; abundance: few
CDR3nt: TGTGCCAGCAGTTTAAACGTACTAGCGGGAACCTTTGGGGAGACCCAGTACTTC; CDR3aa: CASSLNVLAGTFGETQYF; v_gene: TRBV28; j_gene: TRBJ2-5; d_gene: TRBD2; abundance: few
CDR3nt: TGTGCCAGCAGCTTAGCGGAGTGGGTCAATAACGAGCAGTACTTC; CDR3aa: CASSLAEWVNNEQYF; v_gene: TRBV7-9; j_gene: TRBJ2-7; d_gene: -; abundance: medium-sized
CDR3nt: TGTGCCAGCACCAAGGACAGGGGGTACGAGCAGTACTTC; CDR3aa: CASTKDRGYEQYF; v_gene: TRBV6-5; j_gene: TRBJ2-7; d_gene: TRBD1; abundance: -
CDR3nt: TGCAGTGCCTCGAGCATGACAGGAGCAACTCAAGAGACCCAGTACTTC; CDR3aa: CSASSMTGATQETQYF; v_gene: TRBV20-1; j_gene: TRBJ2-5; d_gene: -; abundance: -
CDR3nt: TGTGCCAGCAGCTTTGCGGGAGTGGCAGATACGCAGTATTTT; CDR3aa: CASSFAGVADTQYF; v_gene: TRBV5-4; j_gene: TRBJ2-3; d_gene: TRBD2; abundance: -
CDR3nt: TGTGCCAGCAGTCCCAGCGGGAGAATCTATGAGCAGTTCTTC; CDR3aa: CASSPSGRIYEQFF; v_gene: TRBV27; j_gene: TRBJ2-1; d_gene: TRBD2; abundance: few
CDR3nt: TGTGCCAGCAGCCCGGACTCGCTACGCACAGATACGCAGTATTTT; CDR3aa: CASSPDSLRTDTQYF; v_gene: TRBV7-3; j_gene: TRBJ2-3; d_gene: -; abundance: -
CDR3nt: TGCAGTGCAAGGGGACAGGGGCCAGGGGGGACCCAGTACTTC; CDR3aa: CSARGQGPGGTQYF; v_gene: TRBV20-1; j_gene: TRBJ2-5; d_gene: TRBD1; abundance: -
CDR3nt: TGTGCCAGCAGGACCCGAGCGGCGTCCCCTAGCACAGATACGCAGTATTTT; CDR3aa: CASRTRAASPSTDTQYF; v_gene: TRBV2; j_gene: TRBJ2-3; d_gene: -; abundance: -
CDR3nt: TGTGCCAGCAGTTACTTTGGCGAGACAGGGGCTGAGCAGTACTTC; CDR3aa: CASSYFGETGAEQYF; v_gene: TRBV6-6; j_gene: TRBJ2-7; d_gene: TRBD1; abundance: few
CDR3nt: TGCACTTTCGGGACAGACTACGAGCAGTACTTC; CDR3aa: CTFGTDYEQYF; v_gene: TRBV20-1; j_gene: TRBJ2-7; d_gene: TRBD1; abundance: few
CDR3nt: TGTGCCGTCAGTCTCCCAGCTAAGACTAGCGGGAGGAAGTACGAGCAGTACTTC; CDR3aa: CAVSLPAKTSGRKYEQYF; v_gene: TRBV10-3; j_gene: TRBJ2-7; d_gene: TRBD2; abundance: few
CDR3nt: TGTGCCAGCAGAAACCTCAGGGGGGGGAATGAGCAGTTCTTC; CDR3aa: CASRNLRGGNEQFF; v_gene: TRBV27; j_gene: TRBJ2-1; d_gene: -; abundance: -
CDR3nt: TGCGCCAGCAGCCCGGAGAGAGGGGTTGTTTGTCCTCACTTC; CDR3aa: CASSPERGVVCPHF; v_gene: TRBV5-1; j_gene: TRBJ2-7; d_gene: -; abundance: -
CDR3nt: TGTGCCAGCAGTGGAGGACAGCCCAAAAACATTCAGTACTTC; CDR3aa: CASSGGQPKNIQYF; v_gene: TRBV2; j_gene: TRBJ2-4; d_gene: -; abundance: -
CDR3nt: TGTGCCAGCAGCGACAGGGGGCCTATGAATTCACCCCTCCACTTT; CDR3aa: CASSDRGPMNSPLHF; v_gene: TRBV6-6; j_gene: TRBJ1-6; d_gene: TRBD1; abundance: many
CDR3nt: TGTGCCAGCAGTTACGGGGATGAGCAGTTCTTC; CDR3aa: CASSYGDEQFF; v_gene: TRBV27; j_gene: TRBJ2-1; d_gene: -; abundance: -
CDR3nt: TGTGCCAGCAGCTCCATCTCTGGCACAGATACGCAGTATTTT; CDR3aa: CASSSISGTDTQYF; v_gene: TRBV7-3; j_gene: TRBJ2-3; d_gene: -; abundance: -
CDR3nt: TGCGCCAGCAGCCCCATCGGGCTAGCGGGAGGTGATCGCCAAGAGACCCAGTACTTC; CDR3aa: CASSPIGLAGGDRQETQYF; v_gene: TRBV5-1; j_gene: TRBJ2-5; d_gene: TRBD2; abundance: -
CDR3nt: TGCAGCGTCTCCCGAACACCGGGACAGACGCCCCTAGCCAAAAACATTCAGTACTTC; CDR3aa: CSVSRTPGQTPLAKNIQYF; v_gene: TRBV29-1; j_gene: TRBJ2-4; d_gene: TRBD1; abundance: few
CDR3nt: TGTGCCAGCAGTTTTCCGGGACCCCTAAACACTGAAGCTTTCTTT; CDR3aa: CASSFPGPLNTEAFF; v_gene: TRBV6-6; j_gene: TRBJ1-1; d_gene: -; abundance: -
CDR3nt: TGTGCCAGTAGTACGGCCCGATTGAACATTCAGTACTTC; CDR3aa: CASSTARLNIQYF; v_gene: TRBV19; j_gene: TRBJ2-4; d_gene: -; abundance: -
CDR3nt: TGCGCCAGCAGCTTAGGGACTAGCGTGAAAAGCACAGATACGCAGTATTTT; CDR3aa: CASSLGTSVKSTDTQYF; v_gene: TRBV5-1; j_gene: TRBJ2-3; d_gene: TRBD2; abundance: -
CDR3nt: TGCAGTGCACTCGCCCTCCCCGGGACAGGGGGACTAGCGGGAGAGCCGCGTCAGGATACGCAGTATTTT; CDR3aa: CSALALPGTGGLAGEPRQDTQYF; v_gene: TRBV20-1; j_gene: TRBJ2-3; d_gene: TRBD2; abundance: -
CDR3nt: TGTGCCAGCAGCTTAAGACCGGCTAGCTATGGCTACACCTTC; CDR3aa: CASSLRPASYGYTF; v_gene: TRBV7-3; j_gene: TRBJ1-2; d_gene: -; abundance: few
CDR3nt: TGTGCCATCAGTGAGCCCGGGGGGACAGGGAACCTAGCCAAAAACATTCAGTACTTC; CDR3aa: CAISEPGGTGNLAKNIQYF; v_gene: TRBV10-3; j_gene: TRBJ2-4; d_gene: TRBD1; abundance: -
CDR3nt: TGTGCCAGCAGCTTAGGGCCGGACATCGTCACTGAAGCTTTCTTT; CDR3aa: CASSLGPDIVTEAFF; v_gene: TRBV7-6; j_gene: TRBJ1-1; d_gene: -; abundance: -
CDR3nt: TGTGCCAGCAGCAGACTAATGGGTGAGACCCAGTACTTC; CDR3aa: CASSRLMGETQYF; v_gene: TRBV7-9; j_gene: TRBJ2-5; d_gene: -; abundance: -
CDR3nt: TGTGCCAGCTCACCACCTATGCGGACCTACAATGAGCAGTTCTTC; CDR3aa: CASSPPMRTYNEQFF; v_gene: TRBV18; j_gene: TRBJ2-1; d_gene: -; abundance: -
CDR3nt: TGTGCCAGCCCAGGGAGGGGCACCGGGGAGCTGTTTTTT; CDR3aa: CASPGRGTGELFF; v_gene: TRBV6-6; j_gene: TRBJ2-2; d_gene: TRBD2; abundance: -
CDR3nt: TGTGCCAGCAGCCGTGGAAGTAAGGCGAACACCGGGGAGCTGTTTTTT; CDR3aa: CASSRGSKANTGELFF; v_gene: TRBV7-9; j_gene: TRBJ2-2; d_gene: -; abundance: -
CDR3nt: TGCAGCGTTGTCCCAGTACCCGATCAGCCCCAGCATTTT; CDR3aa: CSVVPVPDQPQHF; v_gene: TRBV29-1; j_gene: TRBJ1-5; d_gene: -; abundance: -
CDR3nt: TGTGTCAGCAGCCCCATGACAGGGGGCGGGCAGTACTTC; CDR3aa: CVSSPMTGGGQYF; v_gene: TRBV3-1; j_gene: TRBJ2-7; d_gene: TRBD1; abundance: -
CDR3nt: TGCAGTGCTAGAGATGGACGGGAGCCGGGGCAGACCCAGTACTTC; CDR3aa: CSARDGREPGQTQYF; v_gene: TRBV20-1; j_gene: TRBJ2-5; d_gene: -; abundance: -
CDR3nt: TGCAGCGTCGTGGGACTAGCTAGAAGCTCCTACAATGAGCAGTTCTTC; CDR3aa: CSVVGLARSSYNEQFF; v_gene: TRBV29-1; j_gene: TRBJ2-1; d_gene: TRBD2; abundance: few
CDR3nt: TGTGCCAGCAGCCGACTAGCGAAAGACTACGAGCAGTACTTC; CDR3aa: CASSRLAKDYEQYF; v_gene: TRBV3-1; j_gene: TRBJ2-7; d_gene: TRBD2; abundance: few
CDR3nt: TGCAGTGCTAGATCGGGACAGGGCTACGAGCAGTACTTC; CDR3aa: CSARSGQGYEQYF; v_gene: TRBV20-1; j_gene: TRBJ2-7; d_gene: TRBD1; abundance: few
CDR3nt: TGTGCCAGCAGGACAACAGGGTCTCAGCCCCAGCATTTT; CDR3aa: CASRTTGSQPQHF; v_gene: TRBV25-1; j_gene: TRBJ1-5; d_gene: -; abundance: -
CDR3nt: TGTGCCAGCAGTTACTCGATGGGACAGTACTACGAGCAGTACTTC; CDR3aa: CASSYSMGQYYEQYF; v_gene: TRBV6-5; j_gene: TRBJ2-7; d_gene: TRBD1; abundance: -
CDR3nt: TGTGCCAGCAGAGTAACAGGGGGCGCAAATGGCTACACCTTC; CDR3aa: CASRVTGGANGYTF; v_gene: TRBV11-2; j_gene: TRBJ1-2; d_gene: TRBD1; abundance: few
CDR3nt: TGTGCCAGCAGTTACGGGGTAGCGGGAGGACGGGGTGAGCAGTTCTTC; CDR3aa: CASSYGVAGGRGEQFF; v_gene: TRBV6-5; j_gene: TRBJ2-1; d_gene: TRBD2; abundance: -
CDR3nt: TGTGCCAGCAGCTTAGCACCGGGGGAAGAGACCCAGTTCTTC; CDR3aa: CASSLAPGEETQFF; v_gene: TRBV11-2; j_gene: TRBJ2-1; d_gene: -; abundance: -
CDR3nt: TGCGCCAGCAGCCAAGAAGGGGGGACGGGGGAGACCCAGTACTTC; CDR3aa: CASSQEGGTGETQYF; v_gene: TRBV4-1; j_gene: TRBJ2-5; d_gene: -; abundance: many
CDR3nt: TGTGCCACCAGCAGAGCCCGTCCGGCTGGGTACGAGCAGTACTTC; CDR3aa: CATSRARPAGYEQYF; v_gene: TRBV15; j_gene: TRBJ2-7; d_gene: -; abundance: -
CDR3nt: TGTGCCTGGTCGTCACGGACTAGTCACGAGCAGTACTTC; CDR3aa: CAWSSRTSHEQYF; v_gene: TRBV30; j_gene: TRBJ2-7; d_gene: TRBD2; abundance: -
CDR3nt: TGCAGTGTCAGGGGCACAGGGGGCTTCTACGAGCAGTACTTC; CDR3aa: CSVRGTGGFYEQYF; v_gene: TRBV20-1; j_gene: TRBJ2-7; d_gene: TRBD1; abundance: -
CDR3nt: TGTGCCAGCAGTTTCGGAGGTCTGAGAAATTCACCCCTCCACTTT; CDR3aa: CASSFGGLRNSPLHF; v_gene: TRBV6-2/TRBV6-3; j_gene: TRBJ1-6; d_gene: -; abundance: few
CDR3nt: TGTGCCAGCAGTTTATCCCACCTCGGCTACGAGCAGTACTTC; CDR3aa: CASSLSHLGYEQYF; v_gene: TRBV28; j_gene: TRBJ2-7; d_gene: -; abundance: few
CDR3nt: TGCGCCAGCAGCTTGGACGTAAGTGGCGATGAGCAGTTCTTC; CDR3aa: CASSLDVSGDEQFF; v_gene: TRBV5-1; j_gene: TRBJ2-1; d_gene: -; abundance: -
CDR3nt: TGTGCCAGCAACTCCGAGTCCTACGAGCAGTACTTC; CDR3aa: CASNSESYEQYF; v_gene: TRBV28; j_gene: TRBJ2-7; d_gene: -; abundance: once
CDR3nt: TGCAGCGTTGCTAGGGGACAGGGTCGCTATGGCTACACCTTC; CDR3aa: CSVARGQGRYGYTF; v_gene: TRBV29-1; j_gene: TRBJ1-2; d_gene: TRBD1; abundance: few
CDR3nt: TGTGCCAGCGGGGACAGGGCTAACTATGGCTACACCTTC; CDR3aa: CASGDRANYGYTF; v_gene: TRBV27; j_gene: TRBJ1-2; d_gene: TRBD1; abundance: once
CDR3nt: TGCAGTGCTAGAGCCCCCGCGACAGATGCGCAGTATTTT; CDR3aa: CSARAPATDAQYF; v_gene: TRBV20-1; j_gene: TRBJ2-3; d_gene: -; abundance: -
CDR3nt: TGCAGTGCTAGAGATTGGGCACAGGGGACGAACACCGAGGAGCTGTTTTTT; CDR3aa: CSARDWAQGTNTEELFF; v_gene: TRBV20-1; j_gene: TRBJ2-2; d_gene: TRBD1; abundance: once
CDR3nt: TGTGCCAGCAGTTTATATTATAGGGGGACGGAAGCCTACGAGCAGTACTTC; CDR3aa: CASSLYYRGTEAYEQYF; v_gene: TRBV27; j_gene: TRBJ2-7; d_gene: -; abundance: few
CDR3nt: TGCAGCGTTGCGGGTTCGCTAGCGGGGGGGGATGAGCAGTTCTTC; CDR3aa: CSVAGSLAGGDEQFF; v_gene: TRBV29-1; j_gene: TRBJ2-1; d_gene: TRBD2; abundance: few
CDR3nt: TGTGCCAGCAGCTTAAGGGCAGGGTCCCATCCCTACAATGAGCAGTTCTTC; CDR3aa: CASSLRAGSHPYNEQFF; v_gene: TRBV7-2; j_gene: TRBJ2-1; d_gene: -; abundance: -